What follows are 8 T cell receptor beta chains derived from one specimen sequenced in a study of T cells in Graves' hyperthyroidism and ophthalmopathy. Amplification of TCR beta CDR3 regions was performed using RNA transcripts as template. A set of HTBI primers served as the primers for a first-round RT-PCR of the TCR CDR3. TCRdb ran MiXCR on the multiplex PCR reads and lists one entry per CDR3 protein. The table lists hundreds of thousands of distinct CDR3 sequences, about 43% of them singletons. The specimen was peripheral blood or thyroid tissue (not recorded which). Receptors were obtained from a woman under 30 with Graves' hyperthyroidism.

This clonotype was seen a single time. J is TRBJ2-2 and V is TRBV9, with TRBD2 identical over 8 bases. The V and J ends lost 5 bases and 3 bases, in that order; junction bases with no gene match: 9. The CDR3 sequence is 16 residues long. Per the germline V gene, CDR1 is SGDLS and CDR2 is YYNGEE. CDR3 in DNA: TGTGCCAGCAGTCCCACTAGCGGAGCAGACACCGGGGAGCTGTTTTTT. As protein: CASSPTSGADTGELFF.

This clonotype was seen only a few times. The J gene is TRBJ2-7, the V gene TRBV7-9; D possibly corresponds to TRBD2 (6 bases). Germline V CDR1 and CDR2: SEHNR, FQNEAQ (reference sequence). V was trimmed by 5 bases and J by 5 bases, leaving 13 bases between them. The CDR3 extends over 13 amino acids. The DNA for the CDR3 is TGTGCCAGCAGCCAAGTGGAGGGGAACGAGCAGTACTTC. Encoded protein: CASSQVEGNEQYF. Combining the CDR3 with reference TRBV7-9 and TRBJ2-7 gives the whole variable domain DTGVSQNPRHKITKRGQNVTFRCDPISEHNRLYWYRQTLGQGPEFLTYFQNEAQLEKSRLLSDRFSAERPKGSFSTLEIQRTEQGDSAMYLCASSQVEGNEQYFGPGTRLTVT.

This chain uses TRBV6-5 with TRBJ1-1; D remains unclear. Germline V CDR1 and CDR2: MNHEY, SVGAGI. The V gene lost 2 bases and the J gene lost 3 bases, with 7 bases spanning the gap. The length of the CDR3 is 13 residues. The CDR3 protein is CASSYEGDTEAFF. The CDR3 region has the DNA TGTGCCAGCAGTTACGAGGGAGACACTGAAGCTTTCTTT.

This clonotype was counted a single time. Sequence at one end of the junction differs from germline and may be a read error. The chain employs TRBV24-1 and TRBJ2-2; 10 bases agree with TRBD2. This CDR3 contains 15 residues. Per germline, CDR1 KGHDR and CDR2 SFDVKD. CDR3 nucleotides: TGCGCCAGCAGCAGTAGCGGGAGGTCCACCGGGGAGCTGTTTTTT. This sequence encodes CASSSSGRSTGELFF.

This chain connects TRBV7-9 to TRBJ1-1; D possibly corresponds to TRBD1 (5 bases). This CDR3 region has 15 residues. V lost 5 bases and J lost 6, with 19 bases in between. Germline V CDR1 and CDR2: SEHNR, FQNEAQ (reference sequence). This chain's CDR3 is CASSPPGEGWAEAFF. The CDR3 DNA reads TGTGCCAGCAGCCCCCCGGGGGAAGGGTGGGCTGAAGCTTTCTTT.

The chain couples TRBV7-9 to TRBJ2-7; TRBD2 matches at 15 bases. The CDR3 has 16 residues. After removal of 6 bases from V and 3 bases from J, the junction contained 6 bases not matched to a gene. Germline V gene sequence: CDR1 SEHNR, CDR2 FQNEAQ (reference sequence). In nucleotides, the CDR3 is TGTGCCAGCAGTTTCGGACTAGCGGGAGGGCTCTACGAGCAGTACTTC. Its protein product is CASSFGLAGGLYEQYF.

This clonotype was observed a handful of times. The chain recombines TRBV19 with TRBJ1-2, with a tentative D call TRBD1 (5 bases). The V and J ends lost 8 bases and 4 bases respectively, with 14 bases between them. The CDR3 has 13 amino acids. CDR1 is LNHDA, CDR2 SQIVND, per germline (reference sequence). In nucleotides, the CDR3 is TGTGCCAGTCATACTCGGACAAGCTATGGCTACACCTTC. This translates into CASHTRTSYGYTF.

This clonotype has ten or more counts. The rearrangement links TRBV7-8 to TRBJ1-5, with D perhaps TRBD1 (6 bases). V was cut by 2 bases and J by 3 bases, with 11 bases left in between. The CDR3 runs 15 residues. CDR1 and CDR2 from the germline V gene are SGHVS and FQNEAQ. CDR3 loop: CASSLTGGSNQPQHF. CDR3 DNA: TGTGCCAGCAGCTTAACGGGGGGCTCCAATCAGCCCCAGCATTTT. The variable domain in full, completed from reference TRBV7-8 and TRBJ1-5, reads GAGVSQSPRYKVAKRGQDVALRCDPISGHVSLFWYQQALGQGPEFLTYFQNEAQLDKSGLPSDRFFAERPEGSVSTLKIQRTQQEDSAVYLCASSLTGGSNQPQHFGDGTRLSIL.